This TCR beta chain was identified during a study of cytomegalovirus exposure and HLA in healthy donors. Findings of the study overall: In a later analysis, across HLA loci, associated TCR counts were highest for DRB1, lowest for HLA-C. Accurate prediction of HLA-A and HLA-B alleles (for most subjects) was reportedly achieved from TCR beta sequences. The listing of 150 to 200 TCR beta chains classed them as cytomegalovirus-associated.

The junction had 7 bases not matched to a gene; V was cut back by 3 bases and J by 4 bases. The CDR3 runs 15 residues. Germline CDR1 and CDR2: LNHDA and SQIVND (reference sequence). Vbeta (60) and Jbeta (13) primers were used in the PCR. Profiling relied on immunoSEQ multiplex PCR, and the TCRdb table lists in-frame clones only, not all of them. The sample lists about 190,000 clones; about nine tenths were seen once. A note on this clone: Its specificity is unknown.

Sample: PBMCs. The TCR was taken from a boy aged 2-15 years in good health and CMV-seronegative. This chain connects TRBV19 to TRBJ1-2, with TRBD1 matching 8 bases. This CDR3 is CASSIRGQGGYGYTF. The CDR3 nucleotides are TGTGCCAGTAGTATCAGAGGACAGGGCGGCTATGGCTACACCTTC.